The following is a TCR beta chain sequence with its context. This record comes from a study of blood T cell repertoires in COVID-19. The length of the CDR3 is 15 residues. Trimming took 7 bases from V and 5 from J; bases not matched to a gene: 10. Germline V gene data show CDR1 as MDHEN and CDR2 as SYDVKM. Profiling relied on immunoSEQ multiplex PCR, and the TCRdb table lists in-frame clones only, not all of them. The top ten clones hold 1.9% of a sample with around 240,000 clones, almost 85% of them seen once. The chain joins TRBV28 to TRBJ2-1, with 8 nucleotides matching TRBD2. The sequence was obtained from a woman of 80 years or more with acute or convalescent COVID-19. The sequencing sample was made of peripheral blood. CDR3 sequence: CASTPGGGADNEQFF. The CDR3 DNA reads as TGTGCCAGCACCCCGGGGGGGGGCGCGGACAATGAGCAGTTCTTC.